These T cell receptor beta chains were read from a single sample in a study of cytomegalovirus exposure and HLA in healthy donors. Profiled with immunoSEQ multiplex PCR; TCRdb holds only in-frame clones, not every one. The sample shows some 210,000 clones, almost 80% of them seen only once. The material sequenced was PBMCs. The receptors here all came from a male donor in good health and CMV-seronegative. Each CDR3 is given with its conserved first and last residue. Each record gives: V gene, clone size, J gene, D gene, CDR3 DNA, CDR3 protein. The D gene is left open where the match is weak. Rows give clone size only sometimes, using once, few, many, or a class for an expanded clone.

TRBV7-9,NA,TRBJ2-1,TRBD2,TGTTCCAGCAGCTTAAATCCTAGCGGGAGGAATGAGCAGTTCTTC,CSSSLNPSGRNEQFF
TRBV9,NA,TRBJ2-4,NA,TGTGCCAGCAGCGCGCCGCGAGCCGGAGCCAAAAACATTCAGTACTTC,CASSAPRAGAKNIQYF
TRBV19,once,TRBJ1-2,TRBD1,TGTGCCAGTAGACTGGGACAGGGCAACTATGGCTACACCTTC,CASRLGQGNYGYTF
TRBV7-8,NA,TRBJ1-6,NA,TGTGCCAGCACCCCACGGACAGCAGGGGATTCACCCCTCCACTTT,CASTPRTAGDSPLHF
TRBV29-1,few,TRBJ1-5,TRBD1,TGCAGCGCTCAGGGGGCGATCAATCAGCCCCAGCATTTT,CSAQGAINQPQHF
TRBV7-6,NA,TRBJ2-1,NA,TGTGCCAGCAGCCGAGGACAGTACTACAATGAGCAGTTCTTC,CASSRGQYYNEQFF
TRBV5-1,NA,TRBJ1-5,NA,TGCGCCAGCAGCTTGGGTCTCAATCAGCCCCAGCATTTT,CASSLGLNQPQHF
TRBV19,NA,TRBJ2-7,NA,TGTGCCAGTAGTATAGACTTTTTGCGCGAGCAGTACTTC,CASSIDFLREQYF
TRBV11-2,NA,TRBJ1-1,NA,TGTGCCAGCAGCTTAGAAGACAGCACTGAAGCTTTCTTT,CASSLEDSTEAFF
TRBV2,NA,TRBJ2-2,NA,TGTGCCAGCACCATAGACACGAACACCGGGGAGCTGTTTTTT,CASTIDTNTGELFF
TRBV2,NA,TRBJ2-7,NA,TGTGCCAGCAGGGAGATGCGGGACGCGAGCTACGAGCAGTACTTC,CASREMRDASYEQYF
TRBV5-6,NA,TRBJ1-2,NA,TGTGCCAGCAGCTTAAATACCCCGACAGCCAACTATGGCTACACCTTC,CASSLNTPTANYGYTF
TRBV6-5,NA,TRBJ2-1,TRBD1,TGTGCCAGCAGCAAAACAGGGGACCTCTACAATGAGCAGTTCTTC,CASSKTGDLYNEQFF